This TCR beta chain was captured by sequencing in a study of Tregs in tolerant kidney transplant recipients. Thawed PBMCs were FACS-sorted into unstimulated CD4+CD25+CD127- regulatory T cells, CD4+CD25- non-regulatory cells, CD4 and CD8 cells. This CDR3 has 13 amino acids. CDR1 and CDR2 (germline): LGHNT, FRNRAP. The V end lost 6 bases, the J end lost 6 bases, and 12 bases lay between the germline ends. The table came from immunoSEQ multiplex PCR; TCRdb's copy has only in-frame clones and leaves some out. The sample comprises some 110,000 clones, around 94% of which are singletons, and around 0.58% rests with the top ten.

The sample comprised CD4+ T cells from blood. The chain has TRBV12-5 and TRBJ1-5; D remains unclear. This TCR came from a human donor in good health. The CDR3: CASGWRAGQPQHF. The CDR3 DNA reads TGTGCTAGTGGCTGGCGTGCGGGTCAGCCCCAGCATTTT.